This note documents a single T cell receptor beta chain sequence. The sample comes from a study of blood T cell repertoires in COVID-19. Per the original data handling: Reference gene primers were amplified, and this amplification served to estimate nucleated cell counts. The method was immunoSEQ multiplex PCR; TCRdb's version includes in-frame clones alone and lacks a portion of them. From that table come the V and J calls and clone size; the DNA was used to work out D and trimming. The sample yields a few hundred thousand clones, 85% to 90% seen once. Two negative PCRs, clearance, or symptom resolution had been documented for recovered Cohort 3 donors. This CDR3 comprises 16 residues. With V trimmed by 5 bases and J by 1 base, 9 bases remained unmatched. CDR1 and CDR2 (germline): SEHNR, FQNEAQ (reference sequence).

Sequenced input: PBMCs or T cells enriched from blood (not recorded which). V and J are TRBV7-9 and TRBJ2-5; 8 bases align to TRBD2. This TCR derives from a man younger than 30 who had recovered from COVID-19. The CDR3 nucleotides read TGTGCCAGCAGCGAAAAGCGGGGGTTCAGCCAAGAGACCCAGTACTTC. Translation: CASSEKRGFSQETQYF.